The rows below give T cell receptor beta chains drawn from one sample of a study of cytomegalovirus exposure and HLA in healthy donors. This table comes from immunoSEQ multiplex PCR, and its TCRdb copy is limited to in-frame clones, with some not included. The sample has about 140,000 clones; the top ten hold approximately 2.4%. Sequences were obtained from PBMCs. These receptors were collected from a man in his forties or fifties in good health and CMV-seronegative. Both conserved end residues are part of each CDR3. Each record gives: D gene, J gene, V gene, CDR3 protein, CDR3 DNA. The D gene is left open where the match is weak.

D gene: .; J gene: TRBJ2-6; V gene: TRBV7-2; CDR3 protein: CASSYPVPGANVLTF; CDR3 DNA: TGTGCCAGCAGCTACCCGGTCCCAGGGGCCAACGTCCTGACTTTC
D gene: TRBD2; J gene: TRBJ2-5; V gene: TRBV16; CDR3 protein: CASSQSSGGWETQYF; CDR3 DNA: TGTGCCAGCAGCCAATCCAGCGGGGGTTGGGAGACCCAGTACTTC
D gene: .; J gene: TRBJ2-2; V gene: TRBV29-1; CDR3 protein: CSVFQAGYTGELFF; CDR3 DNA: TGCAGCGTTTTTCAGGCGGGTTACACCGGGGAGCTGTTTTTT
D gene: .; J gene: TRBJ2-1; V gene: TRBV9; CDR3 protein: CASSLTGQGQEQFF; CDR3 DNA: TGTGCCAGCAGCTTAACGGGTCAGGGTCAGGAGCAGTTCTTC
D gene: .; J gene: TRBJ1-1; V gene: TRBV9; CDR3 protein: CASSLGSSTEAFF; CDR3 DNA: TGTGCCAGCAGCTTAGGTAGTAGCACTGAAGCTTTCTTT
D gene: .; J gene: TRBJ2-2; V gene: TRBV21-1; CDR3 protein: CASSQAAGAGELFF; CDR3 DNA: TGTGCCAGCAGCCAAGCGGCCGGGGCCGGGGAGCTGTTTTTT
D gene: .; J gene: TRBJ1-4; V gene: TRBV29-1; CDR3 protein: CSVPSAGRNEKLFF; CDR3 DNA: TGCAGCGTCCCCAGCGCAGGGAGGAATGAAAAACTGTTTTTT
D gene: TRBD1; J gene: TRBJ1-6; V gene: TRBV5-4; CDR3 protein: CASRTGQDSPLHF; CDR3 DNA: TGTGCCAGCAGGACTGGACAGGACTCACCCCTCCACTTT
D gene: .; J gene: TRBJ1-2; V gene: TRBV7-9; CDR3 protein: CASSHTTGANYGYTF; CDR3 DNA: TGTGCCAGCAGCCACACGACAGGAGCCAACTATGGCTACACCTTC
D gene: .; J gene: TRBJ2-1; V gene: TRBV12-5; CDR3 protein: CASGLDLRGGYNEQFF; CDR3 DNA: TGTGCTAGTGGTTTGGACCTAAGGGGTGGTTACAATGAGCAGTTCTTC
D gene: .; J gene: TRBJ2-2; V gene: TRBV16; CDR3 protein: CASSPSPGTGELFF; CDR3 DNA: TGTGCCAGCAGCCCGTCGCCCGGCACCGGGGAGCTGTTTTTT
D gene: TRBD2; J gene: TRBJ2-2; V gene: TRBV11-3; CDR3 protein: CASSSLAGANTGELFF; CDR3 DNA: TGTGCCAGCAGCTCCCTAGCGGGGGCGAACACCGGGGAGCTGTTTTTT
D gene: .; J gene: TRBJ1-1; V gene: TRBV19; CDR3 protein: CASRRGSPLNTEAFF; CDR3 DNA: TGTGCCAGTAGGAGGGGGAGCCCATTGAACACTGAAGCTTTCTTT
D gene: TRBD2; J gene: TRBJ2-3; V gene: TRBV9; CDR3 protein: CASSVASGGVLDTQYF; CDR3 DNA: TGTGCCAGCAGCGTGGCTAGCGGGGGGGTCCTGGATACGCAGTATTTT
D gene: .; J gene: TRBJ2-7; V gene: TRBV11-1; CDR3 protein: CASSPGYEQYF; CDR3 DNA: TGTGCCAGCAGCCCAGGGTACGAGCAGTACTTC
D gene: TRBD1; J gene: TRBJ2-5; V gene: TRBV29-1; CDR3 protein: CSVEPLAQGALETQYF; CDR3 DNA: TGCAGCGTTGAACCTCTGGCGCAGGGGGCTTTAGAGACCCAGTACTTC
D gene: .; J gene: TRBJ2-7; V gene: TRBV2; CDR3 protein: CASSETVREQYF; CDR3 DNA: TGTGCCAGCAGTGAAACGGTGAGGGAGCAGTACTTC
D gene: TRBD1; J gene: TRBJ1-2; V gene: TRBV11-2; CDR3 protein: CASSSGQATNYGYTF; CDR3 DNA: TGTGCCAGCAGCTCGGGACAGGCAACTAACTATGGCTACACCTTC
D gene: .; J gene: TRBJ2-7; V gene: TRBV4-3; CDR3 protein: CASSQDRTVYEQYF; CDR3 DNA: TGCGCCAGCAGCCAAGATAGGACAGTATACGAGCAGTACTTC
D gene: .; J gene: TRBJ1-5; V gene: TRBV7-2; CDR3 protein: CASSLEQNQPQHF; CDR3 DNA: TGTGCCAGCAGCTTAGAACAGAATCAGCCCCAGCATTTT
D gene: .; J gene: TRBJ1-6; V gene: TRBV5-1; CDR3 protein: CASSSGQFYNSPLHF; CDR3 DNA: TGCGCCAGCAGCTCTGGACAGTTTTATAATTCACCCCTCCACTTT
D gene: .; J gene: TRBJ2-3; V gene: TRBV6-5; CDR3 protein: CASSRDRRDTQYF; CDR3 DNA: TGTGCCAGCAGCCGCGACAGGAGAGATACGCAGTATTTT